These T cell receptor beta chains were read from a single sample in a study of CD8 T cells in Susac syndrome. TCRdb passed the immunoSEQ multiplex PCR reads through MiXCR, listing each CDR3 protein once. The sample records a few hundred thousand distinct CDR3 sequences, about 96% being singletons. The sequenced sample consisted of CD4+ T cells from PBMCs. These receptors came from a human donor with multiple sclerosis. Each CDR3 is given with its conserved first and last residue. D genes are given only for firm matches. Where a row states a size, it is once, few, many or the class of an expanded clone; other rows omit it.

j_call d_call clone_size v_call cdr3_aa cdr3_nt
TRBJ1-5 TRBD1 once TRBV12-3/TRBV12-4 CASGSRGRGINQPQHF TGTGCCAGCGGCTCGAGGGGCAGGGGGATAAATCAGCCCCAGCATTTT
TRBJ2-1 TRBD1 once TRBV5-4 CASSSRDRRNNEQFF TGTGCCAGCAGCTCCCGGGACAGGCGTAACAATGAGCAGTTCTTC
TRBJ1-1 TRBD1 . TRBV12-3/TRBV12-4 CASSGTGHTEAFF TGTGCCAGCAGTGGGACAGGGCACACTGAAGCTTTCTTT
TRBJ1-5 TRBD1 . TRBV7-9 CASSLERTGKDQPQHF TGTGCCAGCAGCTTAGAGAGGACAGGGAAAGATCAGCCCCAGCATTTT
TRBJ1-5 . once TRBV29-1 CSVDDGGSSQHF TGCAGCGTTGATGATGGTGGGTCGTCCCAGCATTTT
TRBJ1-3 . . TRBV12-3/TRBV12-4 CASSDISPGNTIYF TGTGCCAGCAGCGATATATCTCCTGGAAACACCATATATTTT
TRBJ1-2 TRBD1 . TRBV20-1 CSARAREGQARSF TGCAGTGCTAGAGCCAGGGAGGGACAGGCACGATCCTTC
TRBJ2-1 . . TRBV7-2 CASSLAGARQFF TGTGCCAGCAGCTTAGCAGGGGCGAGGCAGTTCTTC
TRBJ2-1 . . TRBV13 CASSPRPGNEQFF TGTGCCAGCAGCCCGCGACCTGGCAATGAGCAGTTCTTC
TRBJ2-5 TRBD2 . TRBV27 CASSRRSGTKPETQYF TGTGCCAGCAGCCGCCGTAGCGGGACAAAGCCTGAGACCCAGTACTTC
TRBJ1-5 . . TRBV6-6 CASSYDSSNQPQHF TGTGCCAGCAGTTATGACAGTAGCAATCAGCCCCAGCATTTT
TRBJ1-5 . . TRBV6-5 CASSRTTSGNQPQHF TGTGCCAGCAGTCGAACAACGTCCGGCAATCAGCCCCAGCATTTT
TRBJ2-7 TRBD2 once TRBV28 CASSSAGTSSYEQYF TGTGCCAGCAGTTCCGCCGGGACTAGCTCCTACGAGCAGTACTTC
TRBJ1-1 . . TRBV29-1 CSVRNEEAFF TGCAGCGTGAGGAACGAGGAAGCTTTCTTT
TRBJ1-2 . . TRBV28 CASSVQGGYTF TGTGCCAGCAGTGTTCAAGGTGGCTACACCTTC
TRBJ2-5 TRBD2 . TRBV7-9 CASSFGRGGSETQYF TGTGCCAGCAGCTTTGGGCGGGGGGGCAGTGAGACCCAGTACTTC
TRBJ1-2 TRBD1 once TRBV20-1 CSASGQGYDGYTF TGCAGTGCTAGCGGACAGGGGTATGATGGCTACACCTTC
TRBJ1-2 TRBD1 . TRBV28 CASTTGTGDRTNYGYTF TGTGCCAGCACCACCGGGACAGGGGACCGGACTAACTATGGCTACACCTTC
TRBJ1-5 . once TRBV12-3/TRBV12-4 CASSPGPDSNQPQHF TGTGCCAGCAGCCCGGGGCCAGATAGCAATCAGCCCCAGCATTTT
TRBJ2-7 . . TRBV5-1 CASSLTGTNYEQYF TGCGCCAGCAGTTTAACCGGGACAAACTACGAGCAGTACTTC
TRBJ2-7 TRBD1 . TRBV2 CASQRLRQGNEQYF TGTGCCAGTCAGAGACTACGACAGGGGAATGAGCAGTACTTC
TRBJ1-6 . . TRBV9 CASSVATDRNSPLHF TGTGCCAGCAGCGTAGCGACTGACCGTAATTCACCCCTCCACTTT
TRBJ2-5 TRBD1 . TRBV27 CASRPRTGPQETQYF TGTGCCAGCAGACCGAGGACAGGCCCCCAAGAGACCCAGTACTTC
TRBJ1-1 . . TRBV30 CAWTSVGGTEAFF TGTGCCTGGACCTCGGTAGGGGGCACTGAAGCTTTCTTT
TRBJ2-5 TRBD2 . TRBV25-1 CASSESRLAGAVETQYF TGTGCCAGCAGTGAATCTAGACTAGCGGGAGCAGTAGAGACCCAGTACTTC
TRBJ2-3 . few TRBV7-3 CASSLTGDTQYF TGTGCCAGCAGCTTAACCGGAGATACGCAGTATTTT
TRBJ2-1 . . TRBV3-1 CASSPTSNSYNEQFF TGTGCCAGCAGCCCTACTAGTAATTCCTACAATGAGCAGTTCTTC